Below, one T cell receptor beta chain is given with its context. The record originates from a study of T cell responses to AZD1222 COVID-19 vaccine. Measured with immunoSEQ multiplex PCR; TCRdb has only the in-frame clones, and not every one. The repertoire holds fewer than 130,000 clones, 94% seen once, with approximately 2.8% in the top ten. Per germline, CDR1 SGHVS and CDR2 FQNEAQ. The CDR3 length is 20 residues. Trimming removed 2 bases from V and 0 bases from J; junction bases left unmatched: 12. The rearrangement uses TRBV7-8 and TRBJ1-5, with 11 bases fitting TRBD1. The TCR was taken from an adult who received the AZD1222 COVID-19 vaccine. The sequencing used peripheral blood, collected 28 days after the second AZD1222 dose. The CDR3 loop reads CASSLIPIKGTGGSNQPQHF. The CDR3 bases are TGTGCCAGCAGCTTAATTCCGATTAAGGGGACAGGGGGTAGCAATCAGCCCCAGCATTTT.